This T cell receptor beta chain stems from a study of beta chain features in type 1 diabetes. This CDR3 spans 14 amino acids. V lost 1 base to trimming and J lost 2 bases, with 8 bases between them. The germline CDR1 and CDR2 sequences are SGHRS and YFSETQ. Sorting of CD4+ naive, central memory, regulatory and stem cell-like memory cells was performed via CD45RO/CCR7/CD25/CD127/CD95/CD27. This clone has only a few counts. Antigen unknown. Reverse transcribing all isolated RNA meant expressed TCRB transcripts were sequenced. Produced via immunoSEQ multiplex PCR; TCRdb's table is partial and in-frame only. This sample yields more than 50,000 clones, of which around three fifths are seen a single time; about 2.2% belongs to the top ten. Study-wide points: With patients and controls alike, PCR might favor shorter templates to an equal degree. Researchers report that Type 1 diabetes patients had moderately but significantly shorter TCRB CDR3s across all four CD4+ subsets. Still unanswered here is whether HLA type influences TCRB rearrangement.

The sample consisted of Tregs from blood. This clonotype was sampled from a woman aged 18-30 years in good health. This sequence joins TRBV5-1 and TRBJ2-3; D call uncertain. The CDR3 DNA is TGCGCCAGCAGCTTGAGTCAGTTCACAGATACGCAGTATTTT. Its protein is CASSLSQFTDTQYF.